Listed below are T cell receptor beta chains from one sample, sequenced in a study of blood T cell repertoires in COVID-19. TCRdb keeps only in-frame clones here, not all; method: immunoSEQ multiplex PCR. The sample has about 380,000 clones; roughly 85% are singletons. The specimen sequenced was peripheral blood. These TCRs come from a young woman with acute or convalescent COVID-19. CDR3s include the opening cysteine and the closing phenylalanine or tryptophan. Each record gives: CDR3 length, J gene, clone size, D gene, V gene, CDR3 DNA, CDR3 protein. A D gene is named only where the DNA matches it firmly. Size is omitted from some rows. Given values are once, few, many or a class for expanded clones.

13	TRBJ2-7	-	-	TRBV27	TGTGCCAGCACAGGGATGTCCGGCTACGAGCAGTACTTC	CASTGMSGYEQYF
14	TRBJ2-1	-	TRBD2	TRBV2	TGTGCCAGCAGTGGCCCGACTAGCGGGGCCCCTGGGTTCTTC	CASSGPTSGAPGFF
14	TRBJ1-5	-	-	TRBV18	TGTGCCAGCTCACCAATAGGGCAGGGGCAGCCCCAGCATTTT	CASSPIGQGQPQHF
14	TRBJ1-6	once	-	TRBV7-8	TGTGCCAGCAGCTTGGAGGTTCGGAGTTCACCCCTCCACTTT	CASSLEVRSSPLHF
16	TRBJ1-4	-	-	TRBV9	TGTGCCAGCAGCCTCCCGGGACATCCGGATAATGAAAAACTGTTTTTT	CASSLPGHPDNEKLFF
13	TRBJ1-1	once	-	TRBV5-6	TGTGCCAGCAGCTTGGCAGGGGACACTGAAGCTTTCTTT	CASSLAGDTEAFF
20	TRBJ2-6	-	-	TRBV4-1	TGCGCCAGCAGCCATTCACCCTTGGGGTTGGGGCGATCTGGGGCCAACGTCCTGACTTTC	CASSHSPLGLGRSGANVLTF
12	TRBJ1-2	-	-	TRBV7-3	TGTGCCAGCAGCTTAGGCCAGAATGGCTACACCTTC	CASSLGQNGYTF
15	TRBJ1-5	-	-	TRBV28	TGTGCCAGCAGAACAGGACAGTATAGCAATCAGCCCCAGCATTTT	CASRTGQYSNQPQHF
14	TRBJ1-5	-	TRBD1	TRBV28	TGTGCCAGCAGAAGACAGGGGGCAGTTCAGCCCCAGCATTTT	CASRRQGAVQPQHF
15	TRBJ1-2	-	-	TRBV30	TGTGCCTGGAGTGTACGGCCCCTCAACCTAGATGGCTACACCTTC	CAWSVRPLNLDGYTF
14	TRBJ1-1	-	-	TRBV2	TGTGCCAGCGCCGAGGAGGTCTTGGAAACTGAAGCTTTCTTT	CASAEEVLETEAFF
15	TRBJ2-1	-	TRBD1	TRBV18	TGTGCCAGCTCACCCCGGGACAGGGCACGCAATGAGCAGTTCTTC	CASSPRDRARNEQFF
13	TRBJ1-5	-	-	TRBV12-5	TGTGCTAGTGGTCGACAGCTCAATCAGCCCCAGCATTTT	CASGRQLNQPQHF
14	TRBJ2-5	once	TRBD2	TRBV24-1	TGTGCCACCAGTGATTCAGGACTAGTGGAGACCCAGTACTTC	CATSDSGLVETQYF
14	TRBJ2-4	-	TRBD2	TRBV9	TGTGCCAGCAGCGTAGAGCGGGAGGGAGGCATTCAGTACTTC	CASSVEREGGIQYF
16	TRBJ1-3	-	-	TRBV30	TGTGCCTGCTATCCGGCACAGGGATACTCTGGAAACACCATATATTTT	CACYPAQGYSGNTIYF
15	TRBJ2-1	-	TRBD1	TRBV6-5	TGTGCCAGCAGTACCGGGACAGATATTTACAATGAGCAGTTCTTC	CASSTGTDIYNEQFF
11	TRBJ1-3	-	-	TRBV10-3	TGTGCCATCAGCGCTGGAAACACCATATATTTT	CAISAGNTIYF
14	TRBJ1-4	-	-	TRBV3-1/TRBV3-2	TGTGCCAGCAGTCCAAGGGGGGGTAATGAAAAACTGTTTTTT	CASSPRGGNEKLFF
13	TRBJ2-3	-	-	TRBV7-2	TGTGCCAGCAGTCCCTCCGGGTTAGATACGCAGTATTTT	CASSPSGLDTQYF
17	TRBJ2-1	-	-	TRBV7-8	TGTGCCAGCAGCTCTCTTCGGGGGGCTGTCCACAACACTGAGCAGTTCTTC	CASSSLRGAVHNTEQFF
12	TRBJ1-4	-	-	TRBV7-9	TGTGCCAGCAGCGACGGAAGGGGAAAACTGTTTTTT	CASSDGRGKLFF
16	TRBJ2-1	-	TRBD2	TRBV13	TGTGCCAGCAGCTTAGGGAGCGGGGGGCCCCCCAGTGAGCAGTTCTTC	CASSLGSGGPPSEQFF
16	TRBJ1-5	-	TRBD1	TRBV28	TGTGCCAGCACGAGTCGGGGACAGGGCGACAATCAGCCCCAGCATTTT	CASTSRGQGDNQPQHF
15	TRBJ1-1	-	-	TRBV6-5	TGTGCCAGCAGCGAGACCGGAGGGCTGAACACTGAAGCTTTCTTT	CASSETGGLNTEAFF
15	TRBJ1-5	-	-	TRBV28	TGTGCCAGCAGTTTTGGGGGGACCCTTAATCAGCCCCAGCATTTT	CASSFGGTLNQPQHF
15	TRBJ2-7	once	TRBD1	TRBV4-1	TGCGCCAGCAGCCAGATGCCGGGACAGACCTACGAGCAGTACTTC	CASSQMPGQTYEQYF
14	TRBJ1-1	-	-	TRBV21-1	TGTGCCAGCAGTAGGACAGGACATGGCACTGAAGCTTTCTTT	CASSRTGHGTEAFF
15	TRBJ1-2	-	TRBD1	TRBV27	TGTGCCAGCAGCCCGCAGGACAGGGGTGACTATGGCTACACCTTC	CASSPQDRGDYGYTF
13	TRBJ1-2	-	-	TRBV7-4	TGTGCCAGCAGCTTCTGGCTCTACTATGGCTACACCTTC	CASSFWLYYGYTF
15	TRBJ1-3	-	-	TRBV28	TGTGCCAGCAGCATCCAGGGCATCTCTGGAAACACCATATATTTT	CASSIQGISGNTIYF
16	TRBJ2-7	-	TRBD2	TRBV3-1/TRBV3-2	TGTGCCAGCGGGGGCGGGCTAGCGGGGCCAAACTACGAGCAGTACTTC	CASGGGLAGPNYEQYF
20	TRBJ1-1	-	TRBD1	TRBV7-3	TGTGCCAGCAGGATTCCTCGGGACGGCAGGGGGCCCCGGGCGGACACTGAAGCTTTCTTT	CASRIPRDGRGPRADTEAFF
17	TRBJ1-4	-	TRBD1	TRBV5-4	TGTGCCAGCACCTCCGTTGCAGGGGGGAAGACTAATGAAAAACTGTTTTTT	CASTSVAGGKTNEKLFF
12	TRBJ2-2	-	TRBD2	TRBV19	TGTGCCAGTAGCCCAGCGGGAGCGGAGCTGTTTTTT	CASSPAGAELFF
16	TRBJ1-3	few	-	TRBV5-1	TGCGCCACCAAAGCGGGTATAGGGATCTCTGGAAACACCATATATTTT	CATKAGIGISGNTIYF
16	TRBJ1-6	-	TRBD1	TRBV28	TGTGCCAGCAGTTTGGATTCGGGCAGGGGGCGATCACCCCTCCACTTT	CASSLDSGRGRSPLHF
14	TRBJ2-4	once	TRBD2	TRBV5-1	TGCGCCAGCAGCTTCGGGGGGGCCAAAAACATTCAGTACTTC	CASSFGGAKNIQYF
20	TRBJ2-1	-	TRBD2	TRBV9	TGTGCCAGCAGCGACCCTTCGGCAGCGGGGACTGGTAGCTCCTACAATGAGCAGTTCTTC	CASSDPSAAGTGSSYNEQFF
14	TRBJ2-7	-	TRBD1	TRBV15	TGTGCCACCAGCAGAGATACAGGGGTCTACGAGCAGTACTTC	CATSRDTGVYEQYF
13	TRBJ2-1	-	-	TRBV19	TGTGCCAGTAGTATCGGACAGTTCAATGAGCAGTTCTTC	CASSIGQFNEQFF
13	TRBJ1-6	once	-	TRBV19	TGTGCCAGTAGTATAGATTCGGGTTCACCCCTCCACTTT	CASSIDSGSPLHF
16	TRBJ2-3	-	-	TRBV3-1/TRBV3-2	TGTGCCAGCAGCCAATCGCAGGGCGCCCCTGCAGATACGCAGTATTTT	CASSQSQGAPADTQYF
13	TRBJ1-2	-	-	TRBV25-1	TGTGCCAGCGCGAGGGGGTCGAGCTATGGCTACACCTTC	CASARGSSYGYTF
13	TRBJ1-2	-	-	TRBV6-5	TGTGCCAGCAGTTACAGACAGAACTATGGCTACACCTTC	CASSYRQNYGYTF
14	TRBJ2-3	-	-	TRBV6-4	TGTGCCAGCAGTGACACTAGCCGGGAAGATACGCAGTATTTT	CASSDTSREDTQYF
15	TRBJ2-7	-	TRBD1	TRBV3-1/TRBV3-2	TGTGCCAGCAGTCCGGGGACAGGGAGCTCCTACGAGCAGTACTTC	CASSPGTGSSYEQYF
13	TRBJ2-7	-	TRBD1	TRBV10-3	TGTGCCATCAGGGGACAGATTTCCTACGAGCAGTACTTC	CAIRGQISYEQYF
17	TRBJ2-1	-	TRBD2	TRBV19	TGTGCCAGTAGTATTAAAAGGGGACTAGCGGGAAACAATGAGCAGTTCTTC	CASSIKRGLAGNNEQFF
15	TRBJ2-5	-	-	TRBV12-2	TGTGCAAGTCGCTTGCACCGGGACACCGAAGAGACCCAGTACTTC	CASRLHRDTEETQYF
17	TRBJ1-1	few	-	TRBV7-9	TGTGCCAGCAGCTCCCCCGGACAAGCTCCTCGGAACACTGAAGCTTTCTTT	CASSSPGQAPRNTEAFF
18	TRBJ1-5	-	TRBD1	TRBV7-8	TGTGCCAGCAGGCCCAGGGGACAGGGGGCATTCGGAAATCAGCCCCAGCATTTT	CASRPRGQGAFGNQPQHF
15	TRBJ2-5	-	TRBD2	TRBV5-1	TGCGCCAGCAGCTCAATGGGGGGGTCCCAAGAGACCCAGTACTTC	CASSSMGGSQETQYF
15	TRBJ2-2	-	-	TRBV13	TGTGCCAGCAGCTTAGGTCCAACGGGCACCGGGGAGCTGTTTTTT	CASSLGPTGTGELFF
12	TRBJ2-3	-	-	TRBV24-1	TGTGCCACCGGGGCTACCGCAAATACGCAGTATTTT	CATGATANTQYF
14	TRBJ2-5	-	-	TRBV29-1	TGCAGCGTTGCTCGGGTCCTGGATAGGGAGACCCAGTACTTC	CSVARVLDRETQYF
15	TRBJ1-6	-	TRBD1	TRBV7-9	TGTGCCAGCAGCTATGTGACAGGGCAGGAGTCACCCCTCCACTTT	CASSYVTGQESPLHF